The entry below gives a single TCR beta chain sequence along with its context. Original data processing: Using reference gene primer amplification, nucleated cell counts were estimated. Profiling relied on immunoSEQ multiplex PCR, and the TCRdb table lists in-frame clones only, not all of them. The DNA was the basis for D and trimming; V, J and clone size are from that table. Seen here are 650,000 to 800,000 clones, 70% to 90% observed once, and the top ten hold roughly 0.25%. The sample belongs to a study of blood T cell repertoires in COVID-19. Overall study: The origin of the acute and convalescent COVID-19 samples was the United States, Italy and Spain. PBMCs, B-cell-depleted T cells, or T cells were the source of the cDNA or gDNA that made up the material.

Germline V gene lookup returns CDR1 MNHNS and CDR2 SASEGT. The ends were cut back, 3 bases at V and 13 bases at J, with 13 bases in the middle. The CDR3 runs to 11 residues. This sequence was found in a young woman with acute or convalescent COVID-19. Sample: peripheral blood. The V and J genes are TRBV6-1 and TRBJ2-7; the D gene is possibly TRBD1 (6 bases). CDR3 loop: CASSEGHLLYF. The CDR3, as DNA: TGTGCCAGCAGTGAGGGACACCTTCTTTACTTC.